This T cell receptor (beta chain) was sequenced for a study of molecular identifiers for immune sequencing clone quantification (dated by TCRdb to 2016 to 2019). About the full investigation: For a replicate experiment, the RNA from either 20,000 or 100,000 naive CD8 T cells was divided into five aliquots, and four of those aliquots went on to sequencing. The study was a methods study using CD8 T cells to benchmark molecular-identifier clustering-based TCR repertoire sequencing (MIDCIRS) and TCR RNA copy counting. Overall results and qualifications from the work: Spiked-in Jurkat TCR RNA equivalent to a single cell was reported to be detectable even among 850,000 to 1,000,000 naive CD8 T cells. About 3 recovered TCR RNA copies per cell were obtained by modeling, versus approximately 10 by digital PCR, implying a capture efficiency of 25% to 30%. Spiked-in Jurkat TCR RNA (approximately 10 copies' worth), which is not part of the donor repertoire, was contained in the naive libraries. Highly expanded clone sizes could be underestimated because identical TCR molecules may share a barcode. When barcode sub-clustering was omitted, TCR diversity was inflated by chimeric consensus sequences, with chimeras reaching as high as 47%. In CMV-specific effector cells, clones with more than 20 RNA copies contained over 99% of molecules, whereas in naive cells such clones contained under 1% of molecules.

Receptors were amplified or captured by PCR. The sequencing machine was a NextSeq 500. Bulk TCR libraries were made following a previously described method, with the TCR primers given in Table S5. Total RNA was purified with the Qiagen AllPrep DNA/RNA kit. Before any analysis, reads coming from multiple sequencing runs of the same library were combined into one pool. Regarding the original processing steps: Reads were retained only if their TCR constant sequence matched exactly, and those retained reads were trimmed to 150 nt and grouped according to their 12-nt molecular barcodes. Within each barcode group, reads were sub-clustered at a 15% Levenshtein threshold, and quality-weighted consensus sequences were built per RNA molecule. Non-functional sequences were filtered out, along with any lower-count sequence sitting one edit away from another sequence. Based on fitting two negative binomial distributions, any barcode sub-cluster with under 20% of the maximum read count was discarded. In-frame beta chains were kept once TCRdb had trimmed the public reads at Q25 with fastp and called clones with MiXCR. Records with the same CDR3 protein are collapsed into one entry carrying the most frequent genes and DNA. In this record, the V and J calls reflect TCRdb's handling and not the investigators' own analysis. This sample comprises about half a million distinct CDR3 sequences, about 25% of them detected only once. The top ten hold approximately 0.76% of the sample.

CDR1 and CDR2 (SEHNR, FQNEAQ) derive from the germline V gene (reference sequence). The CDR3 spans 17 residues, from the cysteine through the phenylalanine. The only DNA kept is the CDR3, 51 bases in frame from the first base. Here V drops 6 bases and J drops 3 bases, and the junction holds 14 bases not matched to any gene. Libraries of naive CD8 T cells were generated from about 21,000 to 970,000 sorted cells, with 10%, 30% or 50% of the purified RNA used. Naive CD8 T cells, defined as CD8+CD4-CCR7+CD45RA+, were FACS-sorted into RLT Plus buffer on a BD FACSAria II. To test detection sensitivity, Jurkat RNA equivalent to more than 9 TCR copies was spiked into samples of about 19,000-1,000,000 naive CD8 T cells. Enrichment of CD8 T cells was performed with RosetteSep CD8+ T Cell Enrichment Cocktail and Ficoll-Paque, after which ACK red cell lysis was carried out. This clonotype was detected many times. Its binding antigen is unknown. No qualities accompany the bases; no much larger clone lies one base away.

The chain employs TRBV7-9 and TRBJ2-7, with TRBD1 identical over 10 junction bases. The sample taken for sequencing was naive CD8+ T cells from blood, with Jurkat cell RNA spiked in. In the paper's terms, the cell subset or site label means: FACS-sorted CD8+CD4-CCR7+CD45RA+ naive T cells. This sequence originates from a human donor in good health. Some libraries in this study had Jurkat cell RNA spiked in. The CDR3 protein is CASSPGTGATDRYEQYF. The DNA is TGTGCCAGCAGTCCCGGGACAGGGGCGACCGACCGCTACGAGCAGTACTTC.